The 21 T cell receptor beta chains presented below share a single source sample, sequenced in a study of T cells after somatic rescue of genetic block (dated by TCRdb to the early 2020s). The library was prepared using the immunoSEQ multiplex PCR assay. TCRdb stores this immuneACCESS table with in-frame sequences only. Part of the clones is absent; in the studies checked, under half of the shortfall reflects unresolved V genes, and no reason is known for the rest. Counted in this sample were tens of thousands of clones; roughly 90% of them appeared once. Roughly 3% of the sample is taken by the ten largest. Sequencing was performed on peripheral blood mononuclear cells (PBMCs). Receptors originate from a man aged 35 to 55.

The J gene is TRBJ1-5, the V gene TRBV4-2; no firm D call. Trimming left V 0 bases short and J 1 base short, with 10 bases between. The length of the CDR3 is 16 residues. Germline V lookup: CDR1 LGHNA, CDR2 YNFKEQ. CDR3 protein: CASSQDWTVSNQPQHF. The CDR3 coding sequence is TGTGCCAGCAGCCAAGATTGGACCGTGAGCAATCAGCCCCAGCATTTT.

The genes are TRBV6-1 and TRBJ2-5; D perhaps matches TRBD2 (5 bases). The V and J ends lost 8 bases and 2 bases respectively, with 9 bases between them. In germline, CDR1 is MNHNS, CDR2 SASEGT. The CDR3 covers 12 residues. CDR3 region: CASERYQETQYF. For the CDR3, the DNA is TGTGCCAGCGAGCGGTATCAAGAGACCCAGTACTTC.

The V and J genes are TRBV13 and TRBJ2-7; a weak D match, TRBD2 (6 bases). This CDR3 region has 12 residues. Germline CDR1 and CDR2: PRHDT and FYEKMQ (reference sequence). The V end lost 5 bases, the J end lost 4 bases, and 9 bases lay between the germline ends. CDR3 nucleotides: TGTGCCAGCAGCGGGGGGATTTACGAGCAGTACTTC. Protein sequence: CASSGGIYEQYF.

V usage is TRBV7-3 and J usage is TRBJ1-1, with a weak D call TRBD1 (6 bases). CDR1 is SGHTA, CDR2 FQGTGA, per germline. The CDR3 runs 14 residues. The V gene lost 4 bases and the J gene lost 4 bases, with 13 bases spanning the gap. CDR3 sequence (DNA): TGTGCCAGCAGCTCACAGGGTATGGGCACTGAAGCTTTCTTT. Protein: CASSSQGMGTEAFF.

The chain is built from TRBV5-3 and TRBJ2-7, with 16 bases aligning to TRBD2. TRBV5-3 is noted as an ORF with a role that remains uncertain. V shed 3 bases, J shed 1 base, and the junction held 7 bases outside the gene matches. The CDR3 runs to 18 residues. This CDR3 is CARSWGLAGGYLSYEQYF. CDR3 coding DNA: TGTGCCAGAAGCTGGGGACTAGCGGGAGGGTACTTATCCTACGAGCAGTACTTC.

The chain couples TRBV4-1 to TRBJ2-1, with 7 bases that match TRBD2. The junction had 12 bases not matched to a gene; V was cut back by 0 bases and J by 10 bases. Germline V gene data show CDR1 as MGHRA and CDR2 as YSYEKL. This CDR3 is built from 16 residues. The CDR3 loop reads CASSQDSGQGWFEQFF. The CDR3 nucleotides are TGCGCCAGCAGCCAAGATAGCGGGCAGGGCTGGTTCGAGCAGTTCTTC.

This clone was recorded only once. The chain couples TRBV28 to TRBJ1-5, with D maybe TRBD1 (6 bases). The V end was cut by 8 bases, the J end by 4 bases, with 21 bases between. This CDR3 contains 16 residues. CDR1 and CDR2 (germline): MDHEN, SYDVKM. CDR3 nucleotides: TGTGCCAGCTCCCACTCCCGGGGGCCGGGGAATCAGCCCCAGCATTTT. Its protein product is CASSHSRGPGNQPQHF.

The chain has TRBV6-5 and TRBJ2-1; D possibly corresponds to TRBD2 (5 bases). Trimming left V 1 base short and J 7 bases short, with 8 bases between. Germline CDR1 and CDR2: MNHEY and SVGAGI. The CDR3 contains 13 residues. CDR3 sequence reads: CASSYYGGNEQFF. The DNA of the CDR3 is TGTGCCAGCAGTTACTATGGCGGGAATGAGCAGTTCTTC.

This chain links TRBV10-1 with TRBJ2-5; perhaps TRBD1 as D (5 bases). Germline CDR1 reads WNHNN; CDR2 reads SYGVQD (reference sequence). The CDR3 has 13 amino acids. With 3 bases removed from V and 2 bases from J, the gap between germline ends came to 7 bases. The CDR3 coding sequence is TGCGCCAGCAGTGATCAGGGACAAGAGACCCAGTACTTC. It translates to CASSDQGQETQYF.

This rearrangement joins TRBV6-1 to TRBJ1-1; D gene ambiguous. The CDR3 loop spans 13 amino acids. Deletions cut 6 bases from V and 3 bases from J, with 11 bases between. Germline CDR1 reads MNHNS; CDR2 reads SASEGT. CDR3 protein: CASRIRGYTEAFF. CDR3 coding DNA: TGTGCCAGCAGAATACGGGGATACACTGAAGCTTTCTTT.

The chain carries TRBV15 and TRBJ1-3, with TRBD1 as a possible D gene (5 bases). CDR1 and CDR2 (germline): LNHNV, YYDKDF (reference sequence). V lost 5 bases, J lost 0 bases, and 8 bases lay in between. This CDR3 region has 14 residues. For the CDR3, the DNA is TGTGCCACCAGCGCGGGGGTCTCTGGAAACACCATATATTTT. This codes for CATSAGVSGNTIYF.

The chain employs TRBV5-1 and TRBJ2-2, with 12 bases aligning to TRBD2. Germline CDR1 reads SGHRS; CDR2 reads YFSETQ. V gave up 3 bases and J gave up 7 bases; unmatched junction bases: 7. The CDR3 loop spans 16 amino acids. In DNA form, the CDR3 reads TGCGCCAGCAGCTCCGGACTAGCGGGAAAGGGCGGGGAGCTGTTTTTT. Amino acid sequence: CASSSGLAGKGGELFF.

The CDR3 is CASSRDVHQPQHF. The DNA of the CDR3 is TGTGCCAGCTCACGGGACGTCCATCAGCCCCAGCATTTT. J is TRBJ1-5 and V is TRBV18; a weak D match, TRBD1 (5 bases). Trimming pared 4 bases from V and 5 bases from J, leaving 9 bases between. CDR1 and CDR2 (germline): KGHSH, LQKENI. This CDR3 spans 13 amino acids.

This chain links TRBV10-1 with TRBJ2-2; 11 bases map to TRBD1. CDR3 size: 15 residues. V shed 4 bases, J shed 7 bases, and the junction held 5 bases outside the gene matches. Per the germline V gene, CDR1 is WNHNN and CDR2 is SYGVQD (reference sequence). In nucleotides, the CDR3 is TGCGCCAGCAGTGTCGGGACAGGGGGGAGCGGGGAGCTGTTTTTT. Encoded protein: CASSVGTGGSGELFF.

The rearrangement joins TRBV7-9 to TRBJ1-1; D possibly corresponds to TRBD1 (6 bases). Germline-derived CDR1 and CDR2 are SEHNR and FQNEAQ (reference sequence). This CDR3 has 13 residues. Between the trimmed V and J ends, which lost 3 bases and 2 bases, there was a span of 7 bases. CDR3 coding DNA: TGTGCCAGCAGCTTCAGGGGCAACACTGAAGCTTTCTTT. Its translation: CASSFRGNTEAFF.

Regarding this clone: The same CDR3 can be traced to other DNA sequences in this sample. The chain joins TRBV28 to TRBJ2-5; 12 nucleotides match TRBD2. The CDR3 runs 15 residues. Germline V CDR1 and CDR2: MDHEN, SYDVKM. With V trimmed by 3 bases and J by 2 bases, 1 base remained unmatched. The CDR3 sequence is CASSLTSGGQETQYF. In DNA, the CDR3 is TGTGCCAGCAGTTTGACTAGCGGGGGACAAGAGACCCAGTACTTC.

This clone came up once. V usage is TRBV4-2 and J usage is TRBJ2-7, with 7 bases lining up with TRBD1. CDR1 and CDR2 from the germline V gene are LGHNA and YNFKEQ. The CDR3 totals 17 residues. The junction had 14 bases not matched to a gene; V was cut back by 4 bases and J by 2 bases. The CDR3 is CASSLVNGQDEAYEQYF. The CDR3 DNA reads as TGTGCCAGCAGCCTCGTGAACGGACAGGATGAAGCCTACGAGCAGTACTTC.

This chain uses TRBV5-1 with TRBJ2-3; tentatively, D is TRBD1 (6 bases). Trimming took off 5 bases at V and 3 bases at J, with 10 bases between the two ends. Per the germline V gene, CDR1 is SGHRS and CDR2 is YFSETQ. This CDR3 is 13 amino acids long. The CDR3 bases are TGCGCCAGCAGTCAGCAGGGGACAGATACGCAGTATTTT. Residues: CASSQQGTDTQYF.

The chain couples TRBV10-3 to TRBJ2-7; 7 bases match TRBD1. The CDR3 has 18 residues. Trimming removed 2 bases from V and 2 bases from J; junction bases left unmatched: 15. The germline gives CDR1 ENHRY, CDR2 SYGVKD. The CDR3 here is CAISEPPLLDRETYEQYF. The CDR3 DNA is TGTGCCATCAGTGAGCCCCCTCTGCTCGACAGGGAAACCTACGAGCAGTACTTC.

Points on this clone: A read error may produce the germline difference seen at one junction end. The gene calls are TRBV19 and TRBJ2-1, with 9 bases matching TRBD1. The germline CDR1 and CDR2 sequences are LNHDA and SQIVND (reference sequence). The CDR3 consists of 12 residues. CDR3 sequence (DNA): TGTGCCAGTAGTATGTGGGACAGGGAGCCGATCTTC. It yields the protein CASSMWDREPIF.

Note on this clone: No DNA is shown, since the ends of the CDR3 on it are uncertain; the CDR3 is the one TCRdb lists. CDR3 region: CASSFQGAQIRSILSF. The rearrangement joins TRBV28 to TRBJ2-3; the tabulated D call, TRBD1, remains unverified against the DNA. Germline V gene data show CDR1 as MDHEN and CDR2 as SYDVKM. Inclusive of both ends, the CDR3 amounts to 16 amino acids.